The 7 T cell receptor beta chains given below trace back to one sample, sequenced in a study of PD-1 blockade in classical Hodgkin lymphoma. Data came from immunoSEQ multiplex PCR; TCRdb stores just in-frame clones and leaves some out. The sample contains 55,000 to 80,000 clones, around 88% of which appear only once. Every one of the patients relapsed after autologous stem cell transplantation (brentuximab vedotin exposure was variable). The material sequenced was peripheral blood mononuclear cells (PBMCs), taken at baseline. The source is a human donor with classical Hodgkin lymphoma.

This rearrangement joins TRBV9 to TRBJ1-4; no clear D gene. Trimming shortened V by 5 bases and J by 0 bases, and 11 bases separated the two germline ends. The V gene's germline CDR1 is SGDLS and CDR2 YYNGEE. There are 15 residues in the CDR3. CDR3 coding DNA: TGTGCCAGCAGTCCGGACCGCTCAACTAATGAAAAACTGTTTTTT. This codes for CASSPDRSTNEKLFF.

This chain connects TRBV19 to TRBJ2-1, with 7 nucleotides matching TRBD2. The CDR3 spans 14 residues. CDR1 and CDR2 (germline): LNHDA, SQIVND (reference sequence). After removal of 7 bases from V and 3 bases from J, the junction contained 6 bases not matched to a gene. CDR3 sequence reads: CASKTSAGYNEQFF. CDR3 sequence (DNA): TGTGCCAGTAAAACTAGCGCGGGCTACAATGAGCAGTTCTTC.

V and J are TRBV7-6 and TRBJ1-1; 7 positions match TRBD1. J lost 5 bases, V lost 5 bases, and 2 bases had no gene match. The CDR3 runs to 12 residues. Germline CDR1 is SGHVS and CDR2 is FNYEAQ. The DNA for the CDR3 is TGTGCCAGCAGCCAGGGGGGAACTGAAGCTTTCTTT. This translates into CASSQGGTEAFF. Together with reference TRBV7-6 and TRBJ1-1, the CDR3 gives the full variable domain: GAGVSQSPRYKVTKRGQDVALRCDPISGHVSLYWYRQALGQGPEFLTYFNYEAQQDKSGLPNDRFSAERPEGSISTLTIQRTEQRDSAMYRCASSQGGTEAFFGQGTRLTVV.

This sequence joins TRBV4-2 and TRBJ2-1, with D possibly being TRBD1 (5 bases). V was trimmed by 5 bases and J by 2 bases, leaving 13 bases between them. The CDR3 runs to 15 residues. Germline CDR1 reads LGHNA; CDR2 reads YNFKEQ. The chain's CDR3 is CASSSRAQTYNEQFF. The CDR3 DNA reads TGTGCCAGCAGCTCCAGGGCTCAGACCTACAATGAGCAGTTCTTC.

The chain is built from TRBV27 and TRBJ2-7, with D hard to call. CDR3 size: 14 residues. Germline V gives CDR1 MNHEY, CDR2 SMNVEV (reference sequence). Deletions cut 4 bases from V and 3 bases from J, with 13 bases between. The CDR3 DNA follows: TGTGCCAGCAGTTCCCTGGGCAATCACTACGAGCAGTACTTC. It yields the protein CASSSLGNHYEQYF.

The chain has TRBV9 and TRBJ1-4; 9 nucleotides line up with TRBD1. After removal of 2 bases from V and 8 bases from J, the junction contained 7 bases not matched to a gene. The germline V gene encodes CDR1 SGDLS and CDR2 YYNGEE. The CDR3 runs to 15 residues. The CDR3 loop is CASSVGTGTIEKLFF. CDR3 coding DNA: TGTGCCAGCAGCGTCGGGACAGGGACTATCGAAAAACTGTTTTTT.

This chain uses TRBV6-1 with TRBJ1-5; D remains unclear. Germline CDR1 is MNHNS and CDR2 is SASEGT. Trimming took off 3 bases at V and 5 bases at J, with 11 bases between the two ends. The CDR3 runs to 14 residues. CDR3 sequence: CASSEMGKDQPQHF. CDR3 bases: TGTGCCAGCAGTGAGATGGGGAAGGATCAGCCCCAGCATTTT.